The 32 T cell receptor beta chains below were found in one sample sequenced in a study of blood T cell repertoires in COVID-19. Here immunoSEQ multiplex PCR was the method, and the copy in TCRdb shows in-frame clones only, minus some. The table shows roughly 180,000 clones, with roughly 80% occurring only once. Sequencing was carried out using peripheral blood. The receptor set was obtained from a man aged 60 to 69 with active or convalescent COVID-19.

The chain employs TRBV2 and TRBJ1-3, with TRBD1 as a possible D gene (6 bases). V was clipped by 3 bases and J by 0 bases, with 15 bases between them. CDR1 is SNHLY, CDR2 FYNNEI, per germline. This CDR3 has 17 residues. Here the CDR3 reads CASSDGGGWGSGNTIYF. CDR3 DNA sequence: TGTGCCAGCAGTGATGGTGGGGGCTGGGGCTCTGGAAACACCATATATTTT.

This sequence joins TRBV5-1 and TRBJ1-4; the D gene is possibly TRBD1 (6 bases). CDR3 size: 15 residues. Germline lookup yields CDR1 SGHRS and CDR2 YFSETQ. The ends were cut back, 4 bases at V and 2 bases at J, with 12 bases in the middle. The DNA for the CDR3 is TGCGCCAGCAGCCCTACAGGGCCCACTAATGAAAAACTGTTTTTT. Translation: CASSPTGPTNEKLFF.

The rearrangement uses TRBV5-1 and TRBJ2-5, with D possibly TRBD2 on 5 matching bases. CDR1 SGHRS and CDR2 YFSETQ come from the germline V gene. Trimming took 1 base from V and 5 from J, leaving 9 bases between them. The CDR3 is 13 amino acids. The CDR3 sequence is CASSLRGMETQYF. The CDR3 DNA reads as TGCGCCAGCAGCTTGCGAGGGATGGAGACCCAGTACTTC. Filled out from reference TRBV5-1 and TRBJ2-5, the complete variable domain reads KAGVTQTPRYLIKTRGQQVTLSCSPISGHRSVSWYQQTPGQGLQFLFEYFSETQRNKGNFPGRFSGRQFSNSRSEMNVSTLELGDSALYLCASSLRGMETQYFGPGTRLLVL.

This sequence joins TRBV10-3 and TRBJ1-6; D remains ambiguous. This CDR3 contains 14 residues. The V gene lost 0 bases and the J gene lost 7 bases, with 7 bases spanning the gap. Looked up from germline, CDR1 is ENHRY and CDR2 is SYGVKD. The CDR3 loop is CAISESAGNSPLHF. CDR3 sequence (DNA): TGTGCCATCAGTGAGTCCGCAGGAAATTCACCCCTCCACTTT.

The V and J genes are TRBV19 and TRBJ2-3; TRBD2 aligns across 9 bases. There are 16 residues in the CDR3. V lost 7 bases, J lost 0 bases, and 8 bases stayed unmatched. Looked up from germline, CDR1 is LNHDA and CDR2 is SQIVND (reference sequence). In DNA, the CDR3 is TGTGCCAGTACCGAATTAGCGGGAGAGAGCACAGATACGCAGTATTTT. Its protein is CASTELAGESTDTQYF.

About this clone: This sample also contains other DNA sequences that code for the same CDR3. V is TRBV5-1 and J is TRBJ2-7, with D tentatively TRBD1 (5 bases). Trimming stripped 0 bases from V and 0 bases from J, with 7 bases between. Germline CDR1 is SGHRS and CDR2 is YFSETQ. The CDR3 is 14 amino acids. For the CDR3, the DNA is TGCGCCAGCAGCTTGGACAGGAGCTCCTACGAGCAGTACTTC. This translates into CASSLDRSSYEQYF.

In its sample, this clone was seen a few times. The V gene is TRBV28, the J gene TRBJ1-1; D unresolved. The CDR3 is 16 amino acids. Germline V gene data show CDR1 as MDHEN and CDR2 as SYDVKM. V dropped 6 bases and J dropped 1 base, with 18 bases sitting between them. The CDR3 bases are TGTGCCAGCAGGACGGGGAGTCTAGTTTGGAACACTGAAGCTTTCTTT. This sequence encodes CASRTGSLVWNTEAFF.

CDR3 sequence: CASSLGAGTTEAFF. The CDR3 DNA reads TGTGCCAGCAGCTTAGGAGCGGGGACCACTGAAGCTTTCTTT. The chain couples TRBV7-9 to TRBJ1-1; weak D call: TRBD1 (5 bases). Germline V gene data show CDR1 as SEHNR and CDR2 as FQNEAQ (reference sequence). The CDR3 loop spans 14 amino acids. Between the trimmed V and J ends, which lost 1 base and 4 bases, there was a span of 10 bases. Supplemented by reference TRBV7-9 and TRBJ1-1, the full variable domain reads DTGVSQNPRHKITKRGQNVTFRCDPISEHNRLYWYRQTLGQGPEFLTYFQNEAQLEKSRLLSDRFSAERPKGSFSTLEIQRTEQGDSAMYLCASSLGAGTTEAFFGQGTRLTVV.

The chain employs TRBV27 and TRBJ2-7; tentative D call: TRBD2 (6 bases). This CDR3 has 14 residues. V lost 5 bases and J lost 5, with 16 bases in between. CDR1 is MNHEY, CDR2 SMNVEV, per germline (reference sequence). This CDR3 reads CASSTPRRENEQYF. In DNA, the CDR3 is TGTGCCAGCAGTACCCCGCGGCGGGAAAACGAGCAGTACTTC.

This clone was counted between two and nine times. The chain uses TRBV5-1 and TRBJ2-1; 8 bases line up with TRBD1. Germline V gene lookup returns CDR1 SGHRS and CDR2 YFSETQ. This CDR3 contains 15 residues. With 4 bases clipped from V and 7 bases from J, the junction kept 10 bases outside the gene matches. CDR3 sequence reads: CASSPGQGMENEQFF. CDR3 DNA: TGCGCCAGCAGCCCCGGACAGGGAATGGAAAATGAGCAGTTCTTC.

The V gene is TRBV5-1, the J gene TRBJ2-5; 9 bases line up with TRBD1. After removal of 4 bases from V and 5 bases from J, the junction contained 9 bases not matched to a gene. The CDR3 has 15 residues. In germline, CDR1 is SGHRS, CDR2 YFSETQ. CDR3 coding DNA: TGCGCCAGCAGCCCTGTACAGGGGGCGGGGGAGACCCAGTACTTC. Translating gives CASSPVQGAGETQYF.

In regard to this clone: A read error may account for a junction end that differs from germline. The genes are TRBV18 and TRBJ2-1, with TRBD1 identical over 7 bases. The germline CDR1 and CDR2 sequences are KGHSH and LQKENI. This CDR3 has 15 amino acids. The chain's CDR3 is CASSSPGQNYNEQFF. Here the CDR3 DNA reads TGTGCCAGCTCATCACCGGGACAGAATTACAATGAGCAGTTCTTC.

The gene calls are TRBV5-6 and TRBJ1-5; TRBD1 matches at 8 bases. Germline V lookup: CDR1 SGHDT, CDR2 YYEEEE. J gave up 11 bases and V 8 bases, and 15 bases lay outside the gene matches. There are 14 residues in the CDR3. The CDR3 nucleotides read TGTGCCAGTTCCCTGACAGGGGCGTTTAGGGCCCAGCATTTT. Amino acids: CASSLTGAFRAQHF.

The chain carries TRBV28 and TRBJ2-3; D may be TRBD2 (6 bases). Trimming shortened V by 7 bases and J by 6 bases, and 17 bases separated the two germline ends. Germline lookup yields CDR1 MDHEN and CDR2 SYDVKM. The CDR3 has 14 amino acids. CDR3 DNA: TGTGCCAGCACCCCTAGCGAGCTAAGGGATACGCAGTATTTT. This codes for CASTPSELRDTQYF.

This clone was counted a few times. The chain uses TRBV5-5 and TRBJ2-1; TRBD1 matches at 7 bases. The ends lost 4 bases at V and 4 bases at J; junction bases unmatched: 5. Germline lookup yields CDR1 SGHKS and CDR2 YYEKEE (reference sequence). The CDR3 sequence is 14 residues long. The CDR3 loop reads CASSRTGIYNEQFF. CDR3 bases: TGTGCCAGCAGCCGGACAGGAATTTACAATGAGCAGTTCTTC.

As for this clone: One end of the junction varies from germline; a read error may be responsible. DNA for the CDR3: TGTGCCAGCAGCCCCTGGGACAACAACGGGGAGCTGTTTTTT. It translates to CASSPWDNNGELFF. The chain is built from TRBV7-9 and TRBJ2-2; possibly TRBD1 for D (6 bases). The germline CDR1 and CDR2 sequences are SEHNR and FQNEAQ (reference sequence). This CDR3 is 14 amino acids long.

The chain has TRBV4-1 and TRBJ1-5; perhaps TRBD1 as D (6 bases). Trimming pared 9 bases from V and 3 bases from J, leaving 15 bases between. From germline, CDR1 is MGHRA and CDR2 YSYEKL. The CDR3 is 14 amino acids. The DNA for the CDR3 is TGCGCCAGTGCCTGGACAGCCGACAATCAGCCCCAGCATTTT. Protein sequence: CASAWTADNQPQHF.

This chain uses TRBV7-8 with TRBJ2-1; 9 positions agree with TRBD2. J gave up 6 bases and V 1 base, and 4 bases lay outside the gene matches. The CDR3 totals 15 residues. Looked up from germline, CDR1 is SGHVS and CDR2 is FQNEAQ. Here the CDR3 reads CASSLVLAGTNEQFF. CDR3 DNA sequence: TGTGCCAGCAGCTTAGTCCTAGCGGGAACCAATGAGCAGTTCTTC.

The chain combines TRBV27 with TRBJ1-2; the match to TRBD1 covers 7 bases. V dropped 6 bases and J dropped 4; count of bases not matched to a gene: 14. Germline V gene lookup returns CDR1 MNHEY and CDR2 SMNVEV (reference sequence). This CDR3 spans 16 amino acids. CDR3 coding DNA: TGTGCCAGCAGACGGGACAGCAGGAATATGGGCTATGGCTACACCTTC. This translates into CASRRDSRNMGYGYTF.

The V and J genes are TRBV7-9 and TRBJ1-5; 7 bases match TRBD1. CDR3 size: 15 residues. J was trimmed by 2 bases and V by 1 base; bases with no gene match: 2. Germline V gene data show CDR1 as SEHNR and CDR2 as FQNEAQ (reference sequence). The CDR3 protein is CASSLEGQGNQPQHF. CDR3 DNA sequence: TGTGCCAGCAGCTTAGAAGGACAGGGCAATCAGCCCCAGCATTTT.

The V call is TRBV30, the J call TRBJ2-3; 12 nucleotides line up with TRBD2. Germline V gene sequence: CDR1 GTSNPN, CDR2 SVGIG (reference sequence). The V and J ends lost 6 bases and 0 bases, in that order; junction bases with no gene match: 10. This CDR3 is built from 17 residues. The CDR3 nucleotides are TGTGCCTGCTTGAGTACTAGCGGGAGGAAGAGCACAGATACGCAGTATTTT. The encoded protein is CACLSTSGRKSTDTQYF.

This chain links TRBV7-2 with TRBJ2-3; TRBD1 agrees at 8 bases. This CDR3 is built from 15 residues. Germline lookup yields CDR1 SGHTA and CDR2 FQGNSA. Trimming took 6 bases from V and 2 from J; bases not matched to a gene: 7. The CDR3 sequence: CASRSAGGPTDTQYF. The CDR3 nucleotides read TGTGCCAGCAGATCGGCAGGGGGCCCCACAGATACGCAGTATTTT. Looking up the rest from reference TRBV7-2 and TRBJ2-3 gives the full variable domain: GAGVSQSPSNKVTEKGKDVELRCDPISGHTALYWYRQSLGQGLEFLIYFQGNSAPDKSGLPSDRFSAERTGGSVSTLTIQRTQQEDSAVYLCASRSAGGPTDTQYFGPGTRLTVL.

The count of this clone is one. The chain uses TRBV12-3 or TRBV12-4 and TRBJ1-1; possible D gene TRBD1, 5 bases. The V gene lost 3 bases and the J gene lost 4 bases, with 9 bases spanning the gap. The CDR3 contains 13 residues. The CDR3 loop reads CASSLGGSTEAFF. The CDR3 nucleotides are TGTGCCAGCAGTTTGGGGGGGTCCACTGAAGCTTTCTTT.

The genes are TRBV6-1 and TRBJ2-7; 10 nucleotides agree with TRBD1. CDR1 MNHNS and CDR2 SASEGT come from the germline V gene. Unmatched junction bases numbered 5, after V lost 2 bases and J lost 4 bases. This CDR3 has 15 residues. The CDR3 is CASSEPPGQGYEQYF. CDR3 DNA: TGTGCCAGCAGTGAACCTCCGGGACAGGGGTACGAGCAGTACTTC.

The V call is TRBV20-1, the J call TRBJ2-7; 8 bases map to TRBD2. V dropped 3 bases and J dropped 4; count of bases not matched to a gene: 11. Per the germline V gene, CDR1 is DFQATT and CDR2 is SNEGSKA (reference sequence). The CDR3 sequence is 15 residues long. The CDR3 sequence is CSASDSGISWYEQYF. The CDR3 bases are TGCAGTGCTAGTGATAGCGGGATAAGCTGGTACGAGCAGTACTTC.

The V call is TRBV28, the J call TRBJ2-2, with D possibly being TRBD1 (5 bases). The CDR3 loop spans 15 amino acids. Germline V gene lookup returns CDR1 MDHEN and CDR2 SYDVKM. V lost 6 bases and J 2 bases, leaving 13 bases between the germline ends. CDR3 sequence (DNA): TGTGCCAGCAGCCTGGGGCGGTTTAACACCGGGGAGCTGTTTTTT. Residues: CASSLGRFNTGELFF.

The chain has TRBV9 and TRBJ2-5; tentatively, D is TRBD1 (6 bases). The CDR3 extends over 15 amino acids. V lost 4 bases, J lost 0 bases, and 13 bases lay in between. The germline V gene encodes CDR1 SGDLS and CDR2 YYNGEE. DNA of the CDR3: TGTGCCAGCAGCCTTCAACAGGGAAACCAAGAGACCCAGTACTTC. Its translation is CASSLQQGNQETQYF.

The V and J genes are TRBV19 and TRBJ2-2; no definite D call. V was trimmed by 6 bases and J by 1 base, leaving 3 bases between them. The CDR3 loop spans 12 amino acids. Germline values: CDR1 LNHDA, CDR2 SQIVND (reference sequence). The CDR3: CASRQNTGELFF. DNA of the CDR3: TGTGCCAGTAGACAGAACACCGGGGAGCTGTTTTTT. Based on the CDR3 plus reference TRBV19 and TRBJ2-2, the full variable domain is DGGITQSPKYLFRKEGQNVTLSCEQNLNHDAMYWYRQDPGQGLRLIYYSQIVNDFQKGDIAEGYSVSREKKESFPLTVTSAQKNPTAFYLCASRQNTGELFFGEGSRLTVL.

This chain joins TRBV28 and TRBJ1-4; TRBD1 aligns across 8 bases. With 5 bases clipped from V and 10 bases from J, the junction kept 9 bases outside the gene matches. This CDR3 is built from 14 residues. From germline, CDR1 is MDHEN and CDR2 SYDVKM. The CDR3 loop is CASSRQGPSVKLFF. The CDR3 DNA reads TGTGCCAGCAGTAGACAGGGGCCTTCGGTAAAACTGTTTTTT.

The rearrangement joins TRBV3-1 (or the pseudogene TRBV3-2) to TRBJ1-6; D ambiguous. CDR3 length: 15 residues. Trimming pared 1 base from V and 10 bases from J, leaving 14 bases between. Germline loops: CDR1 LGHDT, CDR2 YNNKEL (reference sequence). The CDR3 sequence is CASSQGIQARSPLHF. For the CDR3, the DNA is TGTGCCAGCAGCCAAGGAATCCAGGCGCGATCACCCCTCCACTTT.

The rearrangement joins TRBV10-1 to TRBJ1-3; D ambiguous. The length of the CDR3 is 14 residues. Trimming removed 7 bases from V and 0 bases from J, with 10 bases in between. Germline loops: CDR1 WNHNN, CDR2 SYGVQD (reference sequence). Here the CDR3 DNA reads TGCGCCAGCACGTCCGGGAACTCTGGAAACACCATATATTTT. It is translated as CASTSGNSGNTIYF.

The DNA of the CDR3 is TGTGCCAGTAGTATAGGGGGACAGCAAGAGACCCAGTACTTC. This translates into CASSIGGQQETQYF. The chain employs TRBV19 and TRBJ2-5; TRBD1 matches at 7 bases. V lost 1 base to trimming and J lost 2 bases; unmatched junction nucleotides: 1. The CDR3 is made up of 14 amino acids. CDR1 is LNHDA and CDR2 is SQIVND in the germline V gene (reference sequence).